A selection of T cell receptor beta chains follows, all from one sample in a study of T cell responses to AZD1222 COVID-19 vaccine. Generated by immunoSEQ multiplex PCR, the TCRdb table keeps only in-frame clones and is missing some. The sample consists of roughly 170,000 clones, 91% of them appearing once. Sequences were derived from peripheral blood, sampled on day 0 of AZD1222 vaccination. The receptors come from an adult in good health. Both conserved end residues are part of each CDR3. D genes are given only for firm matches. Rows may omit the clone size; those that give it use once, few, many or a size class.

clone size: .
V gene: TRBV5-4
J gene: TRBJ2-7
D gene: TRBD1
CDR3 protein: CASSTPGQGLYEQYF
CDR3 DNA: TGTGCCAGCAGCACCCCCGGACAGGGGCTCTACGAGCAGTACTTC

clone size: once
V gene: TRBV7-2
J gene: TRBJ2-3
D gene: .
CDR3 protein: CASSYLVGADTQYF
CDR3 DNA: TGTGCCAGCAGCTACTTGGTCGGGGCCGATACGCAGTATTTT

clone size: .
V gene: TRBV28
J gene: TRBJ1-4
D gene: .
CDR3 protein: CASSFGGVGGTNEKLFF
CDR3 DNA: TGTGCCAGCAGTTTCGGCGGGGTTGGAGGGACTAATGAAAAACTGTTTTTT

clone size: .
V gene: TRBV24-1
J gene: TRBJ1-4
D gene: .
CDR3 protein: CATSERGRTNEKLFF
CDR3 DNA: TGTGCCACCAGTGAAAGGGGCCGAACTAATGAAAAACTGTTTTTT

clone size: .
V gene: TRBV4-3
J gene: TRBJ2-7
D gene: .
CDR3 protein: CASSQMTGLLEEQYF
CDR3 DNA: TGCGCCAGCAGCCAAATGACCGGGCTTTTGGAGGAGCAGTACTTC

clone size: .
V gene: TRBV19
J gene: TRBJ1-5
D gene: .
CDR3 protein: CASSIKVGNQPQHF
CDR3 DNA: TGTGCCAGTAGTATAAAGGTTGGCAATCAGCCCCAGCATTTT

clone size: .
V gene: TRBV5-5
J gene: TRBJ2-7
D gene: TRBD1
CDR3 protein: CATSTGTGYNEQYF
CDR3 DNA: TGTGCCACCAGTACCGGGACAGGGTATAACGAGCAGTACTTC

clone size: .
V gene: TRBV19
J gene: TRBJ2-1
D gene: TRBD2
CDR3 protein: CASAGDNEQFF
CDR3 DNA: TGTGCCAGTGCGGGGGACAATGAGCAGTTCTTC

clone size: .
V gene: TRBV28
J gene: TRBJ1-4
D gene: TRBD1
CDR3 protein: CASHAGTGSILAEKLFF
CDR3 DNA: TGTGCCAGCCACGCCGGGACAGGGAGCATCCTGGCCGAAAAACTGTTTTTT

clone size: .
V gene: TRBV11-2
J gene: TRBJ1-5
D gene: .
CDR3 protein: CASSLNGRSNQPQHF
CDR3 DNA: TGTGCCAGCAGCCTGAACGGGAGGAGCAATCAGCCCCAGCATTTT

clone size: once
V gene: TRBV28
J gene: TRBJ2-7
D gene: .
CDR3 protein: CASRSDSTYEQYF
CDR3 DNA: TGTGCCAGCAGGTCCGACAGCACCTACGAGCAGTACTTC

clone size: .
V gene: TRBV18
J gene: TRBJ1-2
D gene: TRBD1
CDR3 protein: CASSLGTGILYGYTF
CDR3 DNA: TGTGCCAGCTCACTTGGGACAGGAATTTTATATGGCTACACCTTC

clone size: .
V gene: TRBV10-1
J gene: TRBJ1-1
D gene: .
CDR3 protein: CASSDRGDMNTEAFF
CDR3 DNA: TGCGCCAGCAGTGACAGGGGCGACATGAACACTGAAGCTTTCTTT

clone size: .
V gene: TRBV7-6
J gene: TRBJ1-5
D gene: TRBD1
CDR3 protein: CASSEFTGQITHQPQHF
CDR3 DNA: TGTGCCAGCAGCGAATTTACGGGACAGATAACCCATCAGCCCCAGCATTTT